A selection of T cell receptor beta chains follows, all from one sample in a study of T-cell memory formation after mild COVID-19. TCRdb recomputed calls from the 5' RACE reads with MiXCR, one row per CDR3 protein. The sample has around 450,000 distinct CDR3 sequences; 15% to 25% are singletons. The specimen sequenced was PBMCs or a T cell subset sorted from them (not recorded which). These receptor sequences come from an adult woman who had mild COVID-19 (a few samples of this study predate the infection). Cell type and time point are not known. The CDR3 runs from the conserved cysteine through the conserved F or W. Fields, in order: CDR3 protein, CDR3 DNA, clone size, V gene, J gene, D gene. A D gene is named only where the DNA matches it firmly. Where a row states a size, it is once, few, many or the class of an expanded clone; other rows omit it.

CASSPTSYTDTQYF	TGTGCCAGCAGCCCGACTAGTTACACAGATACGCAGTATTTT	few	TRBV12-3/TRBV12-4	TRBJ2-3	.
CATSDAGTGGRGYTF	TGTGCCACCAGTGATGCTGGGACAGGGGGCCGTGGCTACACCTTC	few	TRBV24-1	TRBJ1-2	TRBD1
CSARTGTGGQRVTDTQYF	TGCAGTGCTCGAACCGGGACAGGGGGCCAGAGGGTCACAGATACGCAGTATTTT	.	TRBV20-1	TRBJ2-3	TRBD1
CASSPSGTTYNEQFF	TGCGCCAGCAGCCCCTCCGGGACTACCTACAATGAGCAGTTCTTC	.	TRBV5-1	TRBJ2-1	TRBD2
CASSRKGATEAFF	TGCGCCAGCAGCCGAAAGGGTGCCACTGAAGCTTTCTTT	few	TRBV4-3	TRBJ1-1	.
CASRKGQGAGEETQYF	TGCGCCAGCAGAAAGGGACAGGGGGCAGGGGAAGAGACCCAGTACTTC	many	TRBV5-1	TRBJ2-5	TRBD1
CASSPGGPTGELFF	TGTGCCAGCAGCCCCGGAGGGCCAACCGGGGAGCTGTTTTTT	few	TRBV7-3	TRBJ2-2	.
CASSENGIRREPQHF	TGTGCCAGCAGTGAAAATGGGATACGGCGAGAGCCCCAGCATTTT	many	TRBV2	TRBJ1-5	.
CSAWKTTRVLGNTIYF	TGCAGTGCTTGGAAAACGACGCGAGTACTTGGAAACACCATATATTTT	.	TRBV20-1	TRBJ1-3	.
CASSSLNDEQFF	TGTGCCAGCAGTTCCCTTAACGATGAGCAGTTCTTC	few	TRBV12-3/TRBV12-4	TRBJ2-1	.
CASSLTGTGVYGYTF	TGTGCCAGCAGCTTAACGGGGACAGGGGTCTATGGCTACACCTTC	few	TRBV7-3	TRBJ1-2	TRBD1
CASSFLAGDSNEQFF	TGTGCCAGCAGTTTCCTAGCGGGAGATAGCAATGAGCAGTTCTTC	.	TRBV28	TRBJ2-1	TRBD2
CASSPTDRLAKNIQYF	TGTGCCAGCTCACCAACGGACAGATTAGCCAAAAACATTCAGTACTTC	many	TRBV18	TRBJ2-4	.
CSARDRAGLSYEQYF	TGCAGTGCTAGAGATAGGGCGGGGTTATCCTACGAGCAGTACTTC	.	TRBV20-1	TRBJ2-7	.
CASSFGVAKNIQYF	TGTGCCAGCAGCTTCGGGGTAGCCAAAAACATTCAGTACTTC	.	TRBV5-6	TRBJ2-4	.
CAWRGLAGAPFF	TGTGCCTGGAGAGGGCTAGCGGGAGCTCCGTTCTTC	.	TRBV30	TRBJ2-1	TRBD2
CASSLVASGDYEQYF	TGCGCCAGCAGCTTGGTGGCTAGCGGGGACTACGAGCAGTACTTC	few	TRBV5-1	TRBJ2-7	TRBD2
CASSFSGTGEAQYF	TGTGCCAGCAGCTTCTCCGGGACAGGGGAAGCCCAGTACTTC	few	TRBV7-7	TRBJ2-5	TRBD1
CASSQAGWGGGDNNEQFF	TGCGCCAGCAGCCAGGCGGGCTGGGGCGGGGGGGATAACAATGAGCAGTTCTTC	.	TRBV4-1	TRBJ2-1	TRBD2
CSARDRALPGNEQFF	TGCAGTGCTAGAGATAGGGCCTTACCTGGCAATGAGCAGTTCTTC	.	TRBV20-1	TRBJ2-1	.
CSAILSPEAFF	TGCAGTGCTATTTTGTCCCCTGAAGCTTTCTTT	few	TRBV20-1	TRBJ1-1	.
CATSELQGAGETQYF	TGTGCCACCAGTGAGCTACAGGGGGCAGGGGAGACCCAGTACTTC	.	TRBV24-1	TRBJ2-5	TRBD1
CASSRTVWVGKVDEQFF	TGTGCCAGCAGCAGGACAGTTTGGGTCGGGAAGGTCGATGAGCAGTTCTTC	.	TRBV6-2/TRBV6-3	TRBJ2-1	.
CASSWDLQETQYF	TGTGCCAGCAGCTGGGACTTGCAAGAGACCCAGTACTTC	.	TRBV7-9	TRBJ2-5	.
CASSVGGFGDTQYF	TGTGCCAGCAGCGTAGGAGGGTTTGGAGATACGCAGTATTTT	.	TRBV9	TRBJ2-3	.
CASTQTGSAEAFF	TGTGCCAGCACCCAGACAGGGTCCGCTGAAGCTTTCTTT	.	TRBV6-6	TRBJ1-1	TRBD1
CASTDNYLYGYTF	TGTGCCAGCACTGATAACTACCTCTATGGCTACACCTTC	few	TRBV7-2	TRBJ1-2	.
CASSLVEWRYNEQFF	TGTGCCAGCAGCTTAGTTGAGTGGCGCTACAATGAGCAGTTCTTC	few	TRBV7-9	TRBJ2-1	.
CAWSLPREYNQPQHF	TGTGCCTGGAGTCTTCCGAGGGAGTACAATCAGCCCCAGCATTTT	.	TRBV30	TRBJ1-5	.
CASSLQGPSGEQFF	TGCGCCAGCAGCTTACAGGGTCCGTCGGGTGAGCAGTTCTTC	.	TRBV5-1	TRBJ2-1	.
CASSPERTGGYNEQFF	TGCGCCAGCAGCCCCGAGCGGACAGGGGGCTACAATGAGCAGTTCTTC	.	TRBV5-1	TRBJ2-1	TRBD1
CSARVGNLNTEAFF	TGCAGTGCTAGAGTAGGTAATTTGAACACTGAAGCTTTCTTT	.	TRBV20-1	TRBJ1-1	.
CASSHVGNEQFF	TGCGCCAGCAGCCACGTAGGTAATGAGCAGTTCTTC	.	TRBV4-3	TRBJ2-1	.
CASSFPGGQRTQYF	TGTGCCAGCAGTTTTCCCGGCGGACAACGTACGCAGTATTTT	few	TRBV12-3/TRBV12-4	TRBJ2-3	.
CATSGNSGGWLETQYF	TGTGCCACCAGCGGAAATAGCGGGGGGTGGCTTGAGACCCAGTACTTC	few	TRBV15	TRBJ2-5	TRBD2
CASSLADFLRQGVKGNTIYF	TGTGCCAGCAGCTTAGCCGACTTCCTTCGACAGGGGGTGAAAGGAAACACCATATATTTT	.	TRBV7-9	TRBJ1-3	TRBD1
CASSPRSGVSTDTQYF	TGTGCCAGCAGTCCGCGTAGCGGGGTTAGCACAGATACGCAGTATTTT	.	TRBV12-3/TRBV12-4	TRBJ2-3	TRBD2
CATSRLGADTGELFF	TGTGCCACCAGTCGTCTCGGGGCTGACACCGGGGAGCTGTTTTTT	few	TRBV24-1	TRBJ2-2	.
CAWDAGQGFTEAFF	TGTGCCTGGGACGCGGGACAGGGGTTCACTGAAGCTTTCTTT	.	TRBV30	TRBJ1-1	TRBD1
CASSQPGTGDNSPLHF	TGTGCCAGCAGCCAACCCGGGACAGGGGATAATTCACCCCTCCACTTT	.	TRBV4-2	TRBJ1-6	TRBD1
CAISDITSTDTQYF	TGTGCCATCAGTGATATCACTAGCACAGATACGCAGTATTTT	.	TRBV10-3	TRBJ2-3	.
CASSNRHEQYF	TGTGCCAGCAGCAACCGACACGAGCAGTACTTC	few	TRBV7-8	TRBJ2-7	.
CSAARNTEAFF	TGCAGTGCGGCTCGAAACACTGAAGCTTTCTTT	.	TRBV20-1	TRBJ1-1	.
CASSVPGSGSYEQYF	TGTGCCAGCAGCGTCCCGGGGTCCGGATCCTACGAGCAGTACTTC	few	TRBV7-9	TRBJ2-7	.
CASSSFSHGETQYF	TGCGCCAGCAGCTCTTTTTCTCACGGCGAGACCCAGTACTTC	few	TRBV5-1	TRBJ2-5	.
CASSPRQGRTYEQYF	TGTGCCAGCTCACCTCGACAGGGCAGGACCTACGAGCAGTACTTC	.	TRBV18	TRBJ2-7	TRBD1
CASSLAGGGPFTDTQYF	TGTGCCAGCAGCTTAGCGGGGGGGGGCCCGTTCACAGATACGCAGTATTTT	.	TRBV7-9	TRBJ2-3	.
CATSDHAGLADSKYF	TGTGCCACCAGTGATCACGCGGGACTAGCGGATTCTAAGTATTTT	.	TRBV24-1	TRBJ2-3	TRBD2
CASSLTFAGGDTQYF	TGTGCCAGCAGCCTAACTTTTGCGGGCGGAGATACGCAGTATTTT	few	TRBV3-1	TRBJ2-3	.
CASSVDESGDGYTF	TGTGCCAGCAGCGTAGACGAATCCGGGGATGGCTACACCTTC	few	TRBV9	TRBJ1-2	.
CASKEREVLNEQFF	TGCGCCAGCAAGGAGCGGGAGGTTCTCAATGAGCAGTTCTTC	.	TRBV4-1	TRBJ2-1	TRBD2
CASRNLAGGLDTQYF	TGTGCCAGCAGAAATCTAGCGGGAGGGTTAGATACGCAGTATTTT	many	TRBV28	TRBJ2-3	TRBD2
CASSDWDRLMGTQYF	TGTGCCAGCAGTGATTGGGACAGATTAATGGGGACCCAGTACTTC	few	TRBV25-1	TRBJ2-5	TRBD1